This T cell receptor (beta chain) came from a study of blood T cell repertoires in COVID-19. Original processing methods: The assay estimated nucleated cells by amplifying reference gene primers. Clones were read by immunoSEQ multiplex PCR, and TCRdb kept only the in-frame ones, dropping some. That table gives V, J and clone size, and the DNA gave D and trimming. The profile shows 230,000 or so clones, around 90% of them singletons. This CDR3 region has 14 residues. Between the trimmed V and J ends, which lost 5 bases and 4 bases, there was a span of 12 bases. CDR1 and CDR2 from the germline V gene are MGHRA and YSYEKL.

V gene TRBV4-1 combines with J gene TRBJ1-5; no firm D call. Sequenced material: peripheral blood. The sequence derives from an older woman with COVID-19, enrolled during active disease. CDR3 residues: CASSDAGRNQPQHF. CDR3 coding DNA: TGCGCCAGCAGCGACGCCGGGAGGAATCAGCCCCAGCATTTT.